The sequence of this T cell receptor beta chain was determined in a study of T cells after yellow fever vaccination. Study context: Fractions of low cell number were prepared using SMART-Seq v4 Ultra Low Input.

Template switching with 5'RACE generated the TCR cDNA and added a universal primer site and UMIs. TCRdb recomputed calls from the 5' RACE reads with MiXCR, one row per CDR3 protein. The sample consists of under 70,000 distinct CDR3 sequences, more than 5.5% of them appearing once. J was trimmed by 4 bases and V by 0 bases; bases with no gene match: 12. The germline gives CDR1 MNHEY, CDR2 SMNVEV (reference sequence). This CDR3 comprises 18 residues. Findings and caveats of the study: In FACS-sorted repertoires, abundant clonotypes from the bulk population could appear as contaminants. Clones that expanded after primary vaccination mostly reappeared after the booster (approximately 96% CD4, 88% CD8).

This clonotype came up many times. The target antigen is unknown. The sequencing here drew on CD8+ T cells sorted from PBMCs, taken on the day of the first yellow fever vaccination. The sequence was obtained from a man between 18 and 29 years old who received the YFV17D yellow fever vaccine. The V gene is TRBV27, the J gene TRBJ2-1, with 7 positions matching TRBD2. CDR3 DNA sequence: TGTGCCAGCAGTTTATCGGTGCCTAGCGGATATCTATACAATGAGCAGTTCTTC. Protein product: CASSLSVPSGYLYNEQFF.